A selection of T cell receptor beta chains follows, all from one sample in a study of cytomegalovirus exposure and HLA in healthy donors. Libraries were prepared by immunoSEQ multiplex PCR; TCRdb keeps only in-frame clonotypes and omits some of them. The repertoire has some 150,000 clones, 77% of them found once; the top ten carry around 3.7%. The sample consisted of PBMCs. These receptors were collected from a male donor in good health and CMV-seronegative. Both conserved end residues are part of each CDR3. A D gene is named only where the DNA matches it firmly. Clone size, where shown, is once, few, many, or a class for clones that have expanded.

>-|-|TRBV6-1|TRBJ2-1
CASSELGFSYNEQFF
TGTGCCAGCAGTGAACTAGGATTCTCCTACAATGAGCAGTTCTTC
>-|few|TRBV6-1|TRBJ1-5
CASSEAGGTNQPQHF
TGTGCCAGCAGTGAAGCGGGGGGAACCAATCAGCCCCAGCATTTT
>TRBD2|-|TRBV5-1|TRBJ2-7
CASSLLGELAGAYEQYF
TGCGCCAGCAGCCTTTTAGGGGAACTAGCGGGAGCCTACGAGCAGTACTTC
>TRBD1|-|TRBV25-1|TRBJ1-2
CASSESPKVTGSNYGYTF
TGTGCCAGCAGTGAATCACCGAAGGTGACAGGGTCAAACTATGGCTACACCTTC
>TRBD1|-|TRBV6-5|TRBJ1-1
CASSYHYTGGWTEAFF
TGTGCCAGCAGTTACCATTATACAGGGGGCTGGACTGAAGCTTTCTTT
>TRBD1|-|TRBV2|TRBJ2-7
CASSEGTGKGYEQYF
TGTGCCAGCAGTGAGGGGACAGGGAAAGGCTACGAGCAGTACTTC
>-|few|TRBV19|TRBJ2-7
CASSIGTSLGHEQYF
TGTGCCAGTAGTATCGGGACTTCCCTAGGGCACGAGCAGTACTTC
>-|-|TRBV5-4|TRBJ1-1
CASSLYSMNTEAFF
TGTGCCAGCAGCTTGTACTCCATGAACACTGAAGCTTTCTTT
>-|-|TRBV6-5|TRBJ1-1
CASSPPRGEAFF
TGTGCCAGCAGTCCCCCCCGCGGTGAAGCTTTCTTT
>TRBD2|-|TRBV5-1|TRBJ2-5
CASSLAAGGQETQYF
TGCGCCAGCAGCTTGGCGGCGGGGGGGCAGGAGACCCAGTACTTC
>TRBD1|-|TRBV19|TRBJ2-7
CASSTWDSSYEQYF
TGTGCCAGTAGTACCTGGGACAGCTCCTACGAGCAGTACTTC